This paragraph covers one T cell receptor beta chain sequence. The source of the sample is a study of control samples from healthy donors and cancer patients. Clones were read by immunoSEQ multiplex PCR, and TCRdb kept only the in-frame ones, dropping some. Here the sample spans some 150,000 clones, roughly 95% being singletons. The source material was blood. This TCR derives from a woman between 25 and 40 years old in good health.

CDR3 coding DNA: TGCGCCAGCAGCTCGAGGGGGGCGCGGAATGAAAAACTGTTTTTT. This gives the protein CASSSRGARNEKLFF. This chain links TRBV5-1 with TRBJ1-4, with D tentatively TRBD1 (6 bases). V was trimmed by 3 bases and J by 5 bases, leaving 14 bases between them. The germline V gene encodes CDR1 SGHRS and CDR2 YFSETQ. The CDR3 is made up of 15 amino acids.